This T cell receptor (beta chain) was identified during a study of metastatic and nonmetastatic thyroid tumors. In the study overall: Malignant and benign thyroid patients had repertoires compared in peripheral blood and tumor or nodule tissue. Whole-study results and caveats: Benign nodules were reported to have significantly lower TCR beta diversity than malignant thyroid tumors, in blood and tumor.

In its sample, this clone was seen many times. Its antigen is still unknown. Thyroid surgery was performed in patients who had received no treatment beforehand. Per the study methods: Differences in CDR3 between clinicopathological groups were drawn on to build a classifier intended to discriminate distant-metastatic papillary thyroid cancer patients. TCRdb re-analyzed the PCR reads using MiXCR. TCRdb's processing, not the authors' own work, is the source of the V and J calls. The sample shows tens of thousands of clones, 26% of them seen only once. The V end lost 2 bases, the J end lost 4 bases, and 12 bases lay between the germline ends. The CDR3 totals 15 residues. In germline, CDR1 is KGHSH, CDR2 LQKENI.

The source is a male donor with papillary thyroid cancer or a benign thyroid nodule (not recorded which). Some clones in this sample may be carry-over from other donors' samples. Sample: blood. J is TRBJ1-5 and V is TRBV18; no firm D call. The CDR3 coding sequence is TGTGCCAGCTCACCAGGCTTTGGACTGAATCAGCCCCAGCATTTT. Its translation: CASSPGFGLNQPQHF. Full variable domain (missing parts from reference TRBV18 and TRBJ1-5): NAGVMQNPRHLVRRRGQEARLRCSPMKGHSHVYWYRQLPEEGLKFMVYLQKENIIDESGMPKERFSAEFPKEGPSILRIQQVVRGDSAAYFCASSPGFGLNQPQHFGDGTRLSIL.